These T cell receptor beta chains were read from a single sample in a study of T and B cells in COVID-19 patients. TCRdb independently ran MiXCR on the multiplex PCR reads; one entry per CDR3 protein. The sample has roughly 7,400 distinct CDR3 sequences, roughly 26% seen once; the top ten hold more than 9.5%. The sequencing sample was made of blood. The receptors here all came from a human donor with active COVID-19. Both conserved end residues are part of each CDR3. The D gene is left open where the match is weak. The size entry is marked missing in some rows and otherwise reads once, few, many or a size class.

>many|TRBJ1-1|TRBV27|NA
TGTGCCAGCAGTGCGCGGAACACTGAAGCTTTCTTT
CASSARNTEAFF
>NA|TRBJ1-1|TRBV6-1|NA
TGTGCCAGCACCGAGGTTTCGAACAATGAAGCTTTCTTT
CASTEVSNNEAFF
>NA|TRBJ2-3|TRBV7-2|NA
TGTGCCAGCAGCGCCTATACAGATACGCAGTATTTT
CASSAYTDTQYF
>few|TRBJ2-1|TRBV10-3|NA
TGTGCCATCAGTGAGTCGCGGGGCTCCTACAATGAGCAGTTCTTC
CAISESRGSYNEQFF
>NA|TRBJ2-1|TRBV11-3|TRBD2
TGTGCCAGCAGCTTATTCACTAGCGGGAGCGATGAGCAGTTCTTC
CASSLFTSGSDEQFF
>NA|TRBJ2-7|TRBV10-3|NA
TGTGCCATCAGTGAGTCGACGCCGTACGAGCAGTACTTC
CAISESTPYEQYF
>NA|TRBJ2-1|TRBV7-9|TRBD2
TGTGCCAGCAGCTTAAGCGGGAGGTCCTACAATGGGCAGTTCTTC
CASSLSGRSYNGQFF
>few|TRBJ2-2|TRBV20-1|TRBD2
TGCAGTGCCGAGGGCGGGAGAGGAAACGGGGAGCTGTTTTTT
CSAEGGRGNGELFF
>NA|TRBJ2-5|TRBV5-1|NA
TGCGCCAGCAGCCTCGGGGGGCGCCAAGAGACCCAGTACTTC
CASSLGGRQETQYF
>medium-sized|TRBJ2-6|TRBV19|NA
TGTGCCAGTAGTATCCGAAGGCAGGGTGGGTCTGGGGCCAACGTCCTGACTTTC
CASSIRRQGGSGANVLTF
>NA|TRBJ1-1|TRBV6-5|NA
TGTGCCAGCAGTTACCTTAGCGCGAAACAGCGGACTGAAGCTTTCTTT
CASSYLSAKQRTEAFF
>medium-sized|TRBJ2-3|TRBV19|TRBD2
TGTGCCAGTAGTATCGGGGGGAACACAGATACGCAGTATTTT
CASSIGGNTDTQYF
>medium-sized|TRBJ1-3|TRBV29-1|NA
TGCAGCGTTGAGTTAGGAGGAAACACCATATATTTT
CSVELGGNTIYF
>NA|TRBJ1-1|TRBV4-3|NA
TGCGCCAGCAGCCGGCAGGGCAGGGACACTGAAGCTTTCTTT
CASSRQGRDTEAFF
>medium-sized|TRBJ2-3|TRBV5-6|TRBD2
TGTGCCAGCAGCTTGGCCAAACTAGCGGGGTTTAGCACAGATACGCAGTATTTT
CASSLAKLAGFSTDTQYF
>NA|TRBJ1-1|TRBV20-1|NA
TGCAGTGCTAGAGGAGGAAATGGTCGCACTGAAGCTTTCTTT
CSARGGNGRTEAFF
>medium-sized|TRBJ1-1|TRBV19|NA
TGTGCCAGTAGGCGTAAAAGGGATTCGCACACTGAAGCTTTCTTT
CASRRKRDSHTEAFF
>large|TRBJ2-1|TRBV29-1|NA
TGCAGCGGTGCGAGTTCCGGGAGCAATGAGCAGTTCTTC
CSGASSGSNEQFF
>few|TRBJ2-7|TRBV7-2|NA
TGTGCCAGCAGTCCTGAGGGACAGCAGTACTTC
CASSPEGQQYF
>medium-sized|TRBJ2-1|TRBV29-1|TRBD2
TGCAGCGTTGGAGTAGCGGGAGGTGAGCAGTTCTTC
CSVGVAGGEQFF
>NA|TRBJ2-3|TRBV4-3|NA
TGCGCCAGCAGCCAAACCGGGGCAGATACGCAGTATTTT
CASSQTGADTQYF
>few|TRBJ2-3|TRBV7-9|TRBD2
TGTGCCAGCAGCTCTGTAGCGGGAGTTAGCACAGATACGCAGTATTTT
CASSSVAGVSTDTQYF
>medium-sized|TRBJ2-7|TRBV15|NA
TGTGCCACCAGCAAGGGAACCTACGAGCAGTACTTC
CATSKGTYEQYF
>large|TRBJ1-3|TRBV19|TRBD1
TGTGCCAGTACCACGACAGGGACTGGAAACACCATATATTTT
CASTTTGTGNTIYF
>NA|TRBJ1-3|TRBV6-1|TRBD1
TGTGCCAGCAGATTGGGACAGTTCTCTGGAAACACCATATATTTT
CASRLGQFSGNTIYF
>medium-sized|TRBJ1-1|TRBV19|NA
TGTGCCCACCCGGGGGTTGAAGCTTTCTTT
CAHPGVEAFF
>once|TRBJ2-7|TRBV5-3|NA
TGTGCCAGAAGCCCCGCGTTGTCCTACGAGCAGTACTTC
CARSPALSYEQYF
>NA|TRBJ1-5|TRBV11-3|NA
TGTGCCAGCAGCTTATGGGACGGCGGTCAGCCCCAGCATTTT
CASSLWDGGQPQHF
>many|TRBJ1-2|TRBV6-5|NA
TGTGCCAGCAGTACCGGGGCGAGAGGCGGCTACACCTTC
CASSTGARGGYTF
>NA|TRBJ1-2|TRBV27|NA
TGTGCCAGCAGTTGGGACGGAAACTATGGCTACACCTTC
CASSWDGNYGYTF
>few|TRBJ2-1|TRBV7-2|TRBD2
TGTGCCAGCAGCCCCCGGGACTACCAGATCTACAATGAGCAGTTCTTC
CASSPRDYQIYNEQFF
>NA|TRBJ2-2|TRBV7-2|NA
TGTGCCAGCAGCTTAGTATCGTGGGGGGCAGGCGGGGAGCTGTTTTTT
CASSLVSWGAGGELFF
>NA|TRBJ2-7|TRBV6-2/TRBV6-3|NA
TGTGCCAGCACCACCTACTTGGCCTACGAGCAGTACTTC
CASTTYLAYEQYF
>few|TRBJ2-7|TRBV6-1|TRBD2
TGTGCCAGCAGTGAAGCGCTAGCGGGATCCTACGAGCAGTACTTC
CASSEALAGSYEQYF
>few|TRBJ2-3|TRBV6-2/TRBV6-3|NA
TGTGCCAGCAGATCCTATACGGGACTTCGCACAGATACGCAGTATTTT
CASRSYTGLRTDTQYF
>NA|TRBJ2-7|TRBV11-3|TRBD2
TGTGCCAGCAGCTTGGGAGCGGGAGTAACGTACGAGCAGTACTTC
CASSLGAGVTYEQYF
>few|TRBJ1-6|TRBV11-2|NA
TGTGCCAGCAGCTTAGGGCCAGGGCCCTCTAATTCACCCCTCCACTTT
CASSLGPGPSNSPLHF
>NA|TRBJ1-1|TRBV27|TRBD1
TGTGCCAGCAGTTGGACAGGGGGAGTTGAAGCTTTCTTT
CASSWTGGVEAFF
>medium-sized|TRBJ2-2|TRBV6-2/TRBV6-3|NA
TGTGCCAGCAGTAAGGTCCCTAACGGGGAGCTGTTTTTT
CASSKVPNGELFF
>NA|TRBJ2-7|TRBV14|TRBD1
TGTGCCAGCAGCCAATGGGCAGGGGGACCCTACGAGCAGTACTTC
CASSQWAGGPYEQYF
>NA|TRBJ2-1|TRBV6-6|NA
TGTGCCAGCAGTTTGGAGAGCTACTCCTACAATGAGCAGTTCTTC
CASSLESYSYNEQFF
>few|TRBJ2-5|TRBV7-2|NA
TGTGCCAGCAGCCCAAACCCGGACTTC
CASSPNPDF
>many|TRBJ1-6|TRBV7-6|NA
TGTGCCAGCAGCTTAGAGGGCAAGGCGGATTCACCCCTCCACTTT
CASSLEGKADSPLHF
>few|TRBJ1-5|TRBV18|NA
TGTGCCAGCTCACAGTCCGATAATCAGCCCCAGCATTTT
CASSQSDNQPQHF
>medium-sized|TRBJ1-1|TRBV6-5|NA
TGTGCCAGCAGGCCAACAGGGTACACTGAAGCTTTCTTT
CASRPTGYTEAFF
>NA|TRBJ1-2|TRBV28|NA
TGTGCCAGCAGTTTGGCAGGGGACCAGGGCTATGGCTACACCTTC
CASSLAGDQGYGYTF
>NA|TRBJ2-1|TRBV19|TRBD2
TGTGCCAGTAGTAAATCGGCTAGCGGGTTCTACAATGAGCAGTTCTTC
CASSKSASGFYNEQFF
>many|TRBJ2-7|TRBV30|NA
TGTGCCTGGAGTGTACAAGGGAGGTCAAGGCAGTACTTC
CAWSVQGRSRQYF
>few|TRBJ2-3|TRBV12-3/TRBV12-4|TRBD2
TGTGCCAGCAGACCCCCCGGGACTAGCGGGAGTGATCGGTATTTT
CASRPPGTSGSDRYF
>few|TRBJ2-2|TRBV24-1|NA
TGTGCCACCCAACCCCACGTGTCCGGGGAGCTGTTTTTT
CATQPHVSGELFF
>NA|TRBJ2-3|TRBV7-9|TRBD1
TGTGCCACCACCACAGACAGGGGTCCGACAGATACGCAGTATTTT
CATTTDRGPTDTQYF
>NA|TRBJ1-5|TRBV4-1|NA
TGCGCCAGCAGCCAAGCCTCGAATCAGCCCCAGCATTTT
CASSQASNQPQHF
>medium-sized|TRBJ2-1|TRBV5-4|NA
TGTGCCAGCAGCTTAGATAAACGGGGCCCACACAACAATGAGCAGTTCTTC
CASSLDKRGPHNNEQFF
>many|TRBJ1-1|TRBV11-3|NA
TGTGCCAGCAGCCCCTCAGAGGGGTCGTTTTATCGTTCTGAAGCTTTCTTT
CASSPSEGSFYRSEAFF
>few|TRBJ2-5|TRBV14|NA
TGTGCCAGCAGCCAAGATGGGTTAAAAGAGACCCAGTACTTC
CASSQDGLKETQYF
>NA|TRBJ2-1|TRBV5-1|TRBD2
TGCGCCAGCGGCATCCAGCGGGGTCACAATGAGCAGTTCTTC
CASGIQRGHNEQFF
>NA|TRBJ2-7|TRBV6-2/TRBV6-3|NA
TGTGCCAGCAGTTACTCCCGCCGGTTAGGGAAGGTTTACGAGCAGTACTTC
CASSYSRRLGKVYEQYF
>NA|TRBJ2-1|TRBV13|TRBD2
TGTGCCAGCAGCTTTCCGGGACTAGCGGGTCGGTTCTTC
CASSFPGLAGRFF
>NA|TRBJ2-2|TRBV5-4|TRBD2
TGTGCCAGCAGCTTGAGCGGGAGAGTCACCGGGGAGCTGTTTTTT
CASSLSGRVTGELFF
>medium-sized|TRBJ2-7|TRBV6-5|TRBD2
TGTGCCAGCAGTTACTCCAGTTTTAGCGGGAGTATCCACGAGCAGTACTTC
CASSYSSFSGSIHEQYF